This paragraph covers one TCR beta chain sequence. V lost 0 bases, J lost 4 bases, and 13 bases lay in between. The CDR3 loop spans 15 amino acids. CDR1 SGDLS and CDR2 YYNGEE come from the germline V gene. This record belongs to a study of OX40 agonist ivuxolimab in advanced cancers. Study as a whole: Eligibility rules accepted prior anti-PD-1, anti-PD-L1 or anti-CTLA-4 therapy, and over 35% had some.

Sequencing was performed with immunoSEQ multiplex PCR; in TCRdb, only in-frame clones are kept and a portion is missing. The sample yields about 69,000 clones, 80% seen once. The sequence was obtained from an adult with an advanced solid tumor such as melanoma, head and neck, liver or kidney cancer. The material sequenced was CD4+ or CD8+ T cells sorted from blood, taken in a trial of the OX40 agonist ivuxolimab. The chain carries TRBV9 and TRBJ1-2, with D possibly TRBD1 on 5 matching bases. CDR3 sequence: CASSVDRSPSYGYTF. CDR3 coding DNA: TGTGCCAGCAGCGTAGACAGGTCCCCTTCCTATGGCTACACCTTC.